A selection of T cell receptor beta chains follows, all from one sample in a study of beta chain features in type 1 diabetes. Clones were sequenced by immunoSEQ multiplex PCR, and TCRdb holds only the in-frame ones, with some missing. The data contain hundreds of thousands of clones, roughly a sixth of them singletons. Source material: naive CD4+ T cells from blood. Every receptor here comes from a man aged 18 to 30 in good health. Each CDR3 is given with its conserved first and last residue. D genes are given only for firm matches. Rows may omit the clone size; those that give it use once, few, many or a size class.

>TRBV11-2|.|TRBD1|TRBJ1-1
TGTGCCAGCAGCTTCGCCAGGGGGGTCACTGAAGCTTTCTTT
CASSFARGVTEAFF
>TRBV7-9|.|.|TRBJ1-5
TGTGCCAGCAGCCGACAGGGCAATCAGCCCCAGCATTTT
CASSRQGNQPQHF
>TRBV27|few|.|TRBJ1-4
TGTGCCAGCAATCCAACTAATGAAAAACTGTTTTTT
CASNPTNEKLFF
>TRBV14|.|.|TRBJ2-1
TGTGCCAGCAGAGAAAACGAGGAGGAGCAGTTCTTC
CASRENEEEQFF
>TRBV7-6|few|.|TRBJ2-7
TGTGCCAGCAGCTCCCCCTGGGCCCTAGGGAACGAGCAGTACTTC
CASSSPWALGNEQYF
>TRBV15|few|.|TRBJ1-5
TGTGCCACCAGCAACACCGCGGTGGTCAGGGCTCAGCCCCAGCATTTT
CATSNTAVVRAQPQHF
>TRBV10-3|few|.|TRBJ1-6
TGTGCCATCCAGGCGGGCAGCGATAATTCACCCCTCCACTTT
CAIQAGSDNSPLHF
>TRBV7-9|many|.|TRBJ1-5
TGTGCCAGCAGGCCAATATATCAGCCCCAGCATTTT
CASRPIYQPQHF
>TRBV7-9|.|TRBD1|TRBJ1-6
TGTGCCAGCAGCCACGGGACAGGGGAATCACCCCTCCACTTT
CASSHGTGESPLHF
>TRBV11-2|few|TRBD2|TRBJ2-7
TGTGCCAGCAGCAGAAGACTAGCGGGTACCTACGAGCAGTACTTC
CASSRRLAGTYEQYF
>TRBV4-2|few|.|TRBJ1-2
TGTGCCAGCAGCCAAGATTTAGATAACTATGGCTACACCTTC
CASSQDLDNYGYTF
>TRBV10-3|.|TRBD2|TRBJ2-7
TGTGCCATCCTAGCGGGAATTTCCTACGAGCAGTACTTC
CAILAGISYEQYF
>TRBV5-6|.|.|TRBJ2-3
TGTGCCAGCAGCTTGGATAGGACAGATACGCAGTATTTT
CASSLDRTDTQYF
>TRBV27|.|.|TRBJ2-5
TGTGCCAGCAGTCCACCTCACCAGAGAGCCGTGGAGACCCAGTACTTC
CASSPPHQRAVETQYF
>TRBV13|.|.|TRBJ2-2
TGTGCCAGCAGCTTAGAAGGACGGGACACCGGGGAGCTGTTTTTT
CASSLEGRDTGELFF
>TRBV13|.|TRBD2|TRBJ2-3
TGTGCCAGCAGCACACCCCGGGTCGGCGGGGGGACAGATACGCAGTATTTT
CASSTPRVGGGTDTQYF
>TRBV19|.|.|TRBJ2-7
TGTGCCAGTAGTAAGCCCGGGACCTCCTACGAGCAGTACTTC
CASSKPGTSYEQYF
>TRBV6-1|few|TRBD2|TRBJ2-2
TGTGCCAGCAGTGAATCGGGGGGGAACACCGGGGAGCTGTTTTTT
CASSESGGNTGELFF
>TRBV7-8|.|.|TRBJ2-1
TGTGCCAGCAGCTGGAACAGGGGGGGCTCCTACAATGAGCAGTTCTTC
CASSWNRGGSYNEQFF
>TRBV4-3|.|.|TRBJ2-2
TGCGCCAGCAGCCAAGATGGGGGGGCGCCCACCGGGGAGCTGTTTTTT
CASSQDGGAPTGELFF
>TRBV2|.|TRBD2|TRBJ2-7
TGTGCCAGCGAGCCGGGACTAGCGGCCTACGAGCAGTACTTC
CASEPGLAAYEQYF
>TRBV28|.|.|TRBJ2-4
TGTGCCACCCTCAGGCCCAGGGACATTCAGTACTTC
CATLRPRDIQYF
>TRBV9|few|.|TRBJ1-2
TGTGCCAGCAGCGAAAGGAGAGCAGATGGCTATGGCTACACCTTC
CASSERRADGYGYTF
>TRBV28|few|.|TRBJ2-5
TGTGCCAGCAGCCCGGGACAGACCGCGGGAGGAGAGACCCAGTACTTC
CASSPGQTAGGETQYF
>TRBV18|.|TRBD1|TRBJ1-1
TGTGCCAGCTCACCAAGGACAGGCGGTTCAAGGTTAGGGGGGACTGAAGCTTTCTTT
CASSPRTGGSRLGGTEAFF
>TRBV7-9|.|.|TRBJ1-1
TGTGCCAGCAGCTTCCCCCTGACGGGGGGCGGCACTGAAGCTTTCTTT
CASSFPLTGGGTEAFF
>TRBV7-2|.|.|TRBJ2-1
TGTGCCAGCAGCTTCAGCGGTAGCTCCTACAATGAGCAGTTCTTC
CASSFSGSSYNEQFF
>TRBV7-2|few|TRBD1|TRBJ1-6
TGTGCCAGCAGACTAGACAGGGGTAATTCACCCCTCCACTTT
CASRLDRGNSPLHF
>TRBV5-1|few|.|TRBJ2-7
TGCGCCAGCAGCTTGGAACTAGTAAGCGAGCAGTACTTC
CASSLELVSEQYF